The 10 T cell receptor beta chains given below trace back to one sample, sequenced in a study of Ad26.COV2.S vaccination and SARS-CoV-2 variants. Repertoires were generated with immunoSEQ multiplex PCR, while TCRdb's copy carries only in-frame clones and drops some. Of 350,000 to 600,000 clones listed, 89% are singletons. Specified treatment: approximately 18 received Ad26.COV2.S at low or high dose, single or two shots; five or six received placebo; per-sample allocation not given. On day 63 after the first injection, vaccine and placebo recipients gave samples. The sequencing used peripheral blood, collected in a trial of Ad26.COV2.S vaccine versus placebo. Receptors were obtained from a person aged 18-60 years who received the Ad26.COV2.S COVID-19 vaccine or a placebo.

Comment on this clone: A read error is possible here, since a much larger clone lies one base away. The chain uses TRBV19 and TRBJ2-1; a possible D gene is TRBD2 (5 bases). This CDR3 has 11 residues. CDR1 is LNHDA and CDR2 is SQIVND in the germline V gene (reference sequence). Trimming stripped 6 bases from V and 6 bases from J, with 6 bases between. The CDR3 sequence: CASSRGNEQFF. The CDR3 DNA reads TGTGCCAGTAGCCGGGGCAATGAGCAGTTCTTC.

This chain uses TRBV4-1 with TRBJ2-1; 7 positions agree with TRBD2. CDR1 is MGHRA, CDR2 YSYEKL, per germline. V lost 2 bases and J lost 6; bases outside the gene matches: 10. This CDR3 is built from 16 residues. CDR3 region: CASSQPAGTKSNEQFF. CDR3 sequence (DNA): TGCGCCAGCAGCCAACCAGCCGGGACTAAGTCCAATGAGCAGTTCTTC.

The genes are TRBV18 and TRBJ1-5, with D possibly TRBD1 on 5 matching bases. This CDR3 contains 17 residues. Trimming removed 2 bases from V and 7 bases from J, with 21 bases in between. Germline-derived CDR1 and CDR2 are KGHSH and LQKENI. CDR3 amino acids: CASSPWGVQRAGQPQHF. CDR3 coding DNA: TGTGCCAGCTCACCATGGGGCGTACAACGGGCAGGACAGCCCCAGCATTTT.

The chain combines TRBV14 with TRBJ2-2; TRBD2 aligns across 7 bases. The CDR3 extends over 18 amino acids. Germline V gene sequence: CDR1 SGHDN, CDR2 FVKESK. Trimming took 1 base from V and 4 from J; bases not matched to a gene: 12. The CDR3 reads CASSQARSLAASTGELFF. CDR3 DNA: TGTGCCAGCAGCCAAGCGCGGAGTCTAGCGGCTTCCACCGGGGAGCTGTTTTTT.

This rearrangement joins TRBV3-1 (or the pseudogene TRBV3-2) to TRBJ2-3, with D unclear. The CDR3 loop spans 12 amino acids. Looked up from germline, CDR1 is LGHDT and CDR2 is YNNKEL (reference sequence). V was cut by 2 bases and J by 5 bases, with 5 bases left in between. CDR3 amino acids: CASSQRRDTQYF. In DNA form, the CDR3 reads TGTGCCAGCAGCCAACGGCGAGATACGCAGTATTTT.

The chain joins TRBV15 to TRBJ2-2, with TRBD1 as a possible D gene (5 bases). The CDR3 is 17 residues long. Trimming cost V 1 base and J 8 bases, with 20 bases left between them. Germline V gene sequence: CDR1 LNHNV, CDR2 YYDKDF (reference sequence). DNA of the CDR3: TGTGCCACCAGCAGAGTATTTACAGGAACAACGTTTGGGGAGCTGTTTTTT. As protein: CATSRVFTGTTFGELFF.

This clone was recorded only once. The rearrangement joins TRBV6-5 to TRBJ1-4, with D possibly matching TRBD1 (5 bases). The V gene lost 7 bases and the J gene lost 0 bases, with 9 bases spanning the gap. The CDR3 sequence is 14 residues long. CDR1 and CDR2 (germline): MNHEY, SVGAGI. The CDR3 DNA reads as TGTGCCAGCACCGGACATGCAACTAATGAAAAACTGTTTTTT. Translation: CASTGHATNEKLFF.

In DNA form, the CDR3 reads TGTGCCAGCAGTGAACGAGTGCCTCAGCCCCAGCATTTT. Translation gives CASSERVPQPQHF. This sequence joins TRBV2 and TRBJ1-5; D is uncertain. V lost 2 bases and J lost 6, with 8 bases in between. This CDR3 contains 13 residues. Germline V gene lookup returns CDR1 SNHLY and CDR2 FYNNEI.

This clone was detected a few times. The chain is built from TRBV10-3 and TRBJ1-1, with a possible D match to TRBD1 (5 bases). The CDR3 contains 13 residues. Trimming took off 6 bases at V and 6 bases at J, with 14 bases between the two ends. Germline CDR1 is ENHRY and CDR2 is SYGVKD. CDR3: CAIRGQGTAEAFF. Written as DNA, the CDR3 is TGTGCCATCAGGGGGCAGGGAACTGCTGAAGCTTTCTTT.

V gene TRBV6-2 or TRBV6-3 combines with J gene TRBJ1-1, with D uncertain. This CDR3 spans 15 amino acids. V was pared by 2 bases and J by 6 bases, with 16 bases between. The germline CDR1 and CDR2 sequences are MNHEY and SVGEGT. CDR3 protein: CASSYPVRETPEAFF. The CDR3 DNA reads TGTGCCAGCAGTTACCCGGTAAGAGAGACTCCTGAAGCTTTCTTT.